The clone carrying this T cell receptor (beta chain) was recorded only once. These data belong to a study of long-term antiretroviral therapy in people with HIV. The assay used was immunoSEQ (version v3.0), run at survey level. The target of sequencing was roughly 40,000-55,000 T-cell genomes per sample. TCRdb's table, derived via immunoSEQ multiplex PCR, lists solely in-frame clones and lacks some. The sample has roughly 13,000 clones, around 73% seen once. The CDR3 has 15 residues. Germline loops: CDR1 SGHNT, CDR2 YYREEE (reference sequence). V lost 4 bases, J lost 3 bases, and 7 bases stayed unmatched.

The specimen comprised unsorted PBMCs, sampled 1.3 years after starting antiretroviral therapy. V and J are TRBV5-4 and TRBJ2-7; TRBD2 aligns across 10 bases. This receptor was identified in a young woman with HIV. The CDR3 here is CASSQLAGEIYEQYF. The CDR3 DNA is TGTGCCAGCAGCCAGCTAGCGGGGGAGATCTACGAGCAGTACTTC.